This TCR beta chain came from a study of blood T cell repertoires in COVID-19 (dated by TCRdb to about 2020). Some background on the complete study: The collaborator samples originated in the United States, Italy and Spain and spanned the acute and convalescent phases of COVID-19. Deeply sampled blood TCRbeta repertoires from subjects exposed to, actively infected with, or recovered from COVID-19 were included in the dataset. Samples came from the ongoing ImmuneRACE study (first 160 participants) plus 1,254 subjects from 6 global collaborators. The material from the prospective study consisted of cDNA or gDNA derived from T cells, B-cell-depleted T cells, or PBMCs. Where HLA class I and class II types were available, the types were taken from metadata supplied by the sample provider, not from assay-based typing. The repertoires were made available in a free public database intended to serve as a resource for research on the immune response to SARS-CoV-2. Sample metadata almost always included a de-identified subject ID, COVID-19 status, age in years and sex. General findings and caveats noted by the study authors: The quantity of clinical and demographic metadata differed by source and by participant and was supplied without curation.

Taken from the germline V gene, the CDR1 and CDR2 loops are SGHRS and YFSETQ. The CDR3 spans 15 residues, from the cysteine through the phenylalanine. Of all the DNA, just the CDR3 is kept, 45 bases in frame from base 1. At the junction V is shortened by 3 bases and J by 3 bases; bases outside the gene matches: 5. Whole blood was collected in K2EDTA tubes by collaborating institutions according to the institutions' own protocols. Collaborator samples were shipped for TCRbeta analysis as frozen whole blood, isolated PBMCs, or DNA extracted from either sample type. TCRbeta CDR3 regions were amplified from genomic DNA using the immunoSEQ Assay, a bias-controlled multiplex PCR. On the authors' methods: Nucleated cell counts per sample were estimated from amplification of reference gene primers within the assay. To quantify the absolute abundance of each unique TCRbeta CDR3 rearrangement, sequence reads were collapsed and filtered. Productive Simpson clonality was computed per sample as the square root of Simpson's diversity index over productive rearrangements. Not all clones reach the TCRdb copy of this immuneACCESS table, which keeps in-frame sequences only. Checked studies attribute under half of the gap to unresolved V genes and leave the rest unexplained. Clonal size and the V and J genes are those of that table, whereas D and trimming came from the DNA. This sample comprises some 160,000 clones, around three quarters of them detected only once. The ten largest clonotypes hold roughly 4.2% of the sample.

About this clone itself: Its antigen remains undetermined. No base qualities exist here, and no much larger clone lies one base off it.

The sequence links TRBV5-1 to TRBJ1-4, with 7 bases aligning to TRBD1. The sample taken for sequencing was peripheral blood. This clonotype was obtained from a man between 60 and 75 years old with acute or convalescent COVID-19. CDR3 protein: CASSSVGQPNEKLFF. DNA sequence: TGCGCCAGCAGCTCTGTGGGACAGCCTAATGAAAAACTGTTTTTT.